These 8 T cell receptor beta chains originate from one sample sequenced in a study of technical replicates of blood from a handful of donors. Clones were read by immunoSEQ multiplex PCR, and TCRdb kept only the in-frame ones, dropping some. This table holds about 79,000 clones, more than 90% found once. The sequencing sample was made of T cells isolated from PBMCs. All receptors derive from a human donor in good health. Some clones in this sample may be carry-over from other donors' samples.

The chain employs TRBV4-3 and TRBJ2-7; D not resolved. This CDR3 is built from 15 residues. Per the germline V gene, CDR1 is LGHNA and CDR2 is YSLEER. V gave up 0 bases and J gave up 1 base, with 10 bases separating them. The chain's CDR3 is CASSQEVAQSYEQYF. The CDR3 DNA is TGCGCCAGCAGCCAAGAGGTCGCCCAGTCCTACGAGCAGTACTTC.

The chain is built from TRBV7-9 and TRBJ2-5, with 7 bases aligning to TRBD2. The ends lost 9 bases at V and 5 bases at J; junction bases unmatched: 6. The CDR3 is 12 amino acids. Germline lookup yields CDR1 SEHNR and CDR2 FQNEAQ (reference sequence). In DNA form, the CDR3 reads TGTGCCAGTGTGACTAGCAGGGAGACCCAGTACTTC. Translating it yields CASVTSRETQYF.

The chain couples TRBV9 to TRBJ2-7, with TRBD2 matching over 11 bases. The CDR3 is 15 residues long. Germline V CDR1 and CDR2: SGDLS, YYNGEE. The V gene end was trimmed by 4 bases and the J gene end by 1 base; junction bases not matched to a gene: 4. The CDR3 nucleotides read TGTGCCAGCAGCCCTAGCGGGAGGTCATCCTACGAGCAGTACTTC. Its protein is CASSPSGRSSYEQYF.

The V call is TRBV5-4, the J call TRBJ1-2, with 8 bases identical to TRBD1. CDR3 length: 15 amino acids. Germline CDR1 SGHNT, CDR2 YYREEE (reference sequence). V lost 5 bases and J lost 7; bases outside the gene matches: 13. Here the CDR3 reads CASRLGAGQGTGYTF. CDR3 DNA sequence: TGTGCCAGCAGACTTGGAGCCGGACAGGGAACTGGCTACACCTTC.

Only a few counts were recorded for this clone. V is TRBV10-3 and J is TRBJ1-1, with 7 bases matching TRBD1. This CDR3 contains 15 residues. Looked up from germline, CDR1 is ENHRY and CDR2 is SYGVKD. V was pared by 9 bases and J by 0 bases, with 10 bases of the junction left unmatched. CDR3 in amino acids: CAISFARGVNTEAFF. CDR3 nucleotides: TGTGCCATTTCTTTCGCCAGGGGGGTGAACACTGAAGCTTTCTTT.

This clone has a single count. The rearrangement links TRBV6-5 to TRBJ2-7, with 8 bases identical to TRBD2. This CDR3 spans 14 amino acids. The germline gives CDR1 MNHEY, CDR2 SVGAGI. V lost 6 bases and J lost 0; bases outside the gene matches: 4. The CDR3 reads CASSVSGNSYEQYF. CDR3 nucleotide sequence: TGTGCCAGCAGCGTTAGCGGGAACTCCTACGAGCAGTACTTC.

CDR3 sequence (DNA): TGTGCCAGCAGCTTGACGACTCTGAGCTACGAGCAGTACTTC. This sequence encodes CASSLTTLSYEQYF. The chain joins TRBV7-2 to TRBJ2-7; D remains ambiguous. CDR3 length: 14 amino acids. V lost 3 bases and J 3 bases, leaving 12 bases between the germline ends. The V gene's germline CDR1 is SGHTA and CDR2 FQGNSA.

The chain carries TRBV6-6 and TRBJ1-1; perhaps TRBD1 as D (6 bases). Trimming removed 0 bases from V and 7 bases from J, with 12 bases in between. The CDR3 is made up of 14 amino acids. Germline V gene lookup returns CDR1 MNHNY and CDR2 SVGAGI (reference sequence). The CDR3, as DNA: TGTGCCAGCAGTTACTCGGTCGGACAGCTTGAAGCTTTCTTT. This sequence encodes CASSYSVGQLEAFF.